These 17 T cell receptor beta chains came from one sample sequenced in a study of blood T cell repertoires in COVID-19 (dated by TCRdb to 2018 to 2021). Libraries came from the immunoSEQ multiplex PCR assay. In its TCRdb copy, this immuneACCESS table keeps in-frame sequences only and misses some clones. Where compared with another copy, unresolved V genes explain less than half of these, and the others have no known cause. The sample yields 110,000 to 150,000 clones; about 80% were counted once. Of the sample, just over 6% falls within the top ten clones. Sample: PBMCs or T cells enriched from blood (not recorded which). Every receptor here comes from a woman aged 50 to 60 who had recovered from COVID-19.

The chain combines TRBV11-3 with TRBJ2-1, with 11 bases matching TRBD2. The J segment lost 2 bases and the V segment lost 4 bases, leaving 4 bases of the junction unmatched. Germline V gives CDR1 SGHNT, CDR2 YENEEA. The CDR3 has 16 residues. In DNA, the CDR3 is TGTGCCAGCAGCTCCCTAGCGGGGGGACCCTACAATGAGCAGTTCTTC. Translation gives CASSSLAGGPYNEQFF.

The J gene is TRBJ2-5, the V gene TRBV7-2; a weak D match, TRBD2 (6 bases). V was cut by 3 bases and J by 4 bases, with 12 bases left in between. The CDR3 has 14 residues. CDR1 is SGHTA, CDR2 FQGNSA, per germline. This chain's CDR3 is CASSFGDGGETQYF. CDR3 nucleotide sequence: TGTGCCAGCAGCTTTGGGGACGGGGGAGAGACCCAGTACTTC.

The chain employs TRBV5-4 and TRBJ2-2; D perhaps matches TRBD2 (6 bases). Trimming removed 5 bases from V and 4 bases from J, with 15 bases in between. Germline CDR1 reads SGHNT; CDR2 reads YYREEE (reference sequence). This CDR3 comprises 15 residues. This CDR3 is CASRRDEGSTGELFF. The CDR3 coding sequence is TGTGCCAGCAGGCGGGACGAGGGAAGCACCGGGGAGCTGTTTTTT.

The genes are TRBV5-8 and TRBJ1-5, with TRBD1 as a possible D gene (5 bases). This CDR3 is built from 12 residues. V lost 4 bases, J lost 8 bases, and 10 bases lay in between. CDR1 SGHTS and CDR2 YDEGEE come from the germline V gene. CDR3 sequence: CASSPTGEPQHF. DNA of the CDR3: TGTGCCAGCAGCCCTACGGGGGAGCCCCAGCATTTT.

The chain recombines TRBV11-2 with TRBJ2-1, with 9 bases aligning to TRBD2. The CDR3 length is 15 residues. Trimming removed 5 bases from V and 8 bases from J; junction bases left unmatched: 10. Germline V CDR1 and CDR2: SGHAT, FQNNGV. CDR3 coding DNA: TGTGCCAGCAGCCCTAGCGGACTAGCGCTATATGAGCAGTTCTTC. This translates into CASSPSGLALYEQFF.

The chain recombines TRBV28 with TRBJ1-1, with TRBD1 as a possible D gene (5 bases). The germline V gene has CDR1 MDHEN and CDR2 SYDVKM. This CDR3 is built from 16 residues. With 10 bases removed from V and 4 bases from J, the gap between germline ends came to 25 bases. The CDR3 coding sequence is TGTGCCACAAGAGGAGGAAGCCGGCGCGGGGGCACTGAAGCTTTCTTT. Residues: CATRGGSRRGGTEAFF.

The J gene is TRBJ2-2, the V gene TRBV5-1; D unclear. Trimming pared 1 base from V and 7 bases from J, leaving 8 bases between. The germline gives CDR1 SGHRS, CDR2 YFSETQ. This CDR3 is 13 amino acids long. The CDR3 nucleotides read TGCGCCAGCAGCTTGCTCCCAGACGGGGAGCTGTTTTTT. It translates to CASSLLPDGELFF.

CDR3 in amino acids: CASSQIRATNEKLFF. The CDR3 nucleotides read TGTGCCAGCAGCCAAATCAGGGCAACTAATGAAAAACTGTTTTTT. This sequence joins TRBV4-2 and TRBJ1-4; D is perhaps TRBD1 (5 bases). This CDR3 is built from 15 residues. V lost 2 bases, J lost 0 bases, and 7 bases lay in between. Germline V gene data show CDR1 as LGHNA and CDR2 as YNFKEQ.

Concerning this clone: A junction end diverges from the germline sequence, so it may reflect a read error. This rearrangement joins TRBV28 to TRBJ1-6; the D gene is possibly TRBD1 (5 bases). This CDR3 comprises 13 residues. CDR1 and CDR2 from the germline V gene are MDHEN and SYDVKM. The CDR3 coding sequence is TGTGCCAGCAGTTTGCGACAGCAGACTTTCCCAAACTTT. This translates into CASSLRQQTFPNF.

The chain employs TRBV5-1 and TRBJ1-1; 8 nucleotides match TRBD1. Germline trimming cut 7 bases from V and 3 bases from J; bases unmatched to any gene: 8. The CDR3 length is 14 residues. Germline V gene lookup returns CDR1 SGHRS and CDR2 YFSETQ. The CDR3 sequence: CASRAGGAYTEAFF. CDR3 sequence (DNA): TGCGCCAGCCGCGCAGGGGGCGCGTACACTGAAGCTTTCTTT.

This chain joins TRBV5-6 and TRBJ2-1, with D maybe TRBD1 (5 bases). The germline CDR1 and CDR2 sequences are SGHDT and YYEEEE. The V end lost 4 bases, the J end lost 9 bases, and 17 bases lay between the germline ends. This CDR3 contains 14 residues. The CDR3 spells CASSPVTETGEQFF. DNA of the CDR3: TGTGCCAGCAGCCCGGTGACAGAAACAGGTGAGCAGTTCTTC.

The chain combines TRBV2 with TRBJ1-6, with TRBD1 identical over 8 bases. The trim removed 2 bases at V and 10 bases at J, leaving 13 bases unmatched. CDR1 and CDR2 from the germline V gene are SNHLY and FYNNEI. CDR3 length: 17 amino acids. This CDR3 reads CASSELGTGGLRSPLHF. In DNA form, the CDR3 reads TGTGCCAGCAGTGAATTGGGCACAGGGGGTCTGAGATCACCCCTCCACTTT.

The rearrangement joins TRBV2 to TRBJ1-6; no firm D call. The V gene's germline CDR1 is SNHLY and CDR2 FYNNEI. V was clipped by 6 bases and J by 3 bases, with 15 bases between them. CDR3 length equals 16 residues. The CDR3 here is CASSRNVRDYNSPLHF. CDR3 DNA sequence: TGTGCCAGCAGCAGAAACGTCCGGGACTATAATTCACCCCTCCACTTT.

This chain links TRBV7-2 with TRBJ2-7; TRBD1 matches 11 bases. With V trimmed by 6 bases and J by 10 bases, 11 bases remained unmatched. This CDR3 is built from 14 residues. CDR1 and CDR2 (germline): SGHTA, FQGNSA. In DNA, the CDR3 is TGTGCCAGCAGTAGTGGACAGGGGGCCAAGTTCCAGTACTTC. Its protein is CASSSGQGAKFQYF. The full variable domain, completed using reference TRBV7-2 and TRBJ2-7, is GAGVSQSPSNKVTEKGKDVELRCDPISGHTALYWYRQSLGQGLEFLIYFQGNSAPDKSGLPSDRFSAERTGGSVSTLTIQRTQQEDSAVYLCASSSGQGAKFQYFGPGTRLTVT.

The chain links TRBV12-3 or TRBV12-4 to TRBJ2-2; TRBD1 aligns across 7 bases. The V gene end was trimmed by 6 bases and the J gene end by 5 bases; junction bases not matched to a gene: 3. The CDR3 contains 13 residues. The CDR3 nucleotides are TGTGCCAGCAGGCAACAGGGGACCGGGGAGCTGTTTTTT. This encodes CASRQQGTGELFF.

The V call is TRBV28, the J call TRBJ2-1, with TRBD2 matching over 7 bases. The V gene end was trimmed by 3 bases and the J gene end by 8 bases; junction bases not matched to a gene: 10. Germline CDR1 reads MDHEN; CDR2 reads SYDVKM. The CDR3 is 15 amino acids. This chain's CDR3 is CASSFSGGGSHEQFF. For the CDR3, the DNA is TGTGCCAGCAGTTTTTCGGGGGGAGGAAGTCATGAGCAGTTCTTC.

The chain employs TRBV25-1 and TRBJ2-5, with 8 bases aligning to TRBD2. The junction had 6 bases not matched to a gene; V was cut back by 10 bases and J by 5 bases. The CDR3 spans 12 residues. Per germline, CDR1 MGHDK and CDR2 SYGVNS. CDR3 loop: CATGGAGETQYF. The CDR3 nucleotides read TGTGCCACCGGGGGGGCCGGGGAGACCCAGTACTTC.